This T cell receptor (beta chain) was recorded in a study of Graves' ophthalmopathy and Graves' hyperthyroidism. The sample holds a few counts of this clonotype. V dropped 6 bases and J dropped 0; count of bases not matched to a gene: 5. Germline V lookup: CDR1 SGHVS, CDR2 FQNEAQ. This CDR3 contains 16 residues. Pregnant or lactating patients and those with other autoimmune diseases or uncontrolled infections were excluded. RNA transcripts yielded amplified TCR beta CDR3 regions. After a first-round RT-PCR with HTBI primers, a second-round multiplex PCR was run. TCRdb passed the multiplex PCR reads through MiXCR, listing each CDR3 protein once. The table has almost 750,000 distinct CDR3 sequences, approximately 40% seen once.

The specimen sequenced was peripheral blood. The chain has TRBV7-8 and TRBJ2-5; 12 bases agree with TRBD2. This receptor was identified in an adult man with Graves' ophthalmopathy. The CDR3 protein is CASRLSSGGDQETQYF. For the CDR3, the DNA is TGTGCCAGCAGACTGTCTAGCGGGGGGGACCAAGAGACCCAGTACTTC.